Listed below are T cell receptor beta chains from one sample, sequenced in a study of shared clonotypes between healthy human individuals. Sequenced by immunoSEQ multiplex PCR; TCRdb stores in-frame clones only, minus some. The sample consists of approximately 590,000 clones, less than 97% of them appearing once. Specimen: naive CD8+ T cells sorted from blood. The receptor set was obtained from a woman aged 25 to 39 in good health. Both conserved end residues are part of each CDR3. The D gene is left open where the match is weak. The size of a clone is reported for some rows only, either as once, few or many, or as a class for expanded clones.

clone_size: -; v_call: TRBV28; j_call: TRBJ2-7; d_call: TRBD1; cdr3_nt: TGTGCCAGCAAGGGGGCCCACGAGCAGTACTTC; cdr3_aa: CASKGAHEQYF
clone_size: once; v_call: TRBV5-6; j_call: TRBJ2-1; d_call: -; cdr3_nt: TGTGCCAGCAGCCGCTGGGTATACAATGAGCAGTTCTTC; cdr3_aa: CASSRWVYNEQFF
clone_size: -; v_call: TRBV19; j_call: TRBJ1-3; d_call: TRBD1; cdr3_nt: TGTGCCAGTAGTATGGGGACAGCAGGTTCTGGAAACACCATATATTTT; cdr3_aa: CASSMGTAGSGNTIYF
clone_size: -; v_call: TRBV27; j_call: TRBJ2-7; d_call: -; cdr3_nt: TGTGCCAGCAGTTTTGTAGGACAGTCCTACGAGCAGTACTTC; cdr3_aa: CASSFVGQSYEQYF
clone_size: -; v_call: TRBV10-3; j_call: TRBJ2-1; d_call: TRBD2; cdr3_nt: TGTGCCATCCGGGGCGGGAGTTTGGATGAGCAGTTCTTC; cdr3_aa: CAIRGGSLDEQFF
clone_size: -; v_call: TRBV28; j_call: TRBJ2-2; d_call: -; cdr3_nt: TGTGCCAGCAGTCTTCTCCCAATGTTAGGGTGGGGCACCGGGGAGCTGTTTTTT; cdr3_aa: CASSLLPMLGWGTGELFF
clone_size: -; v_call: TRBV27; j_call: TRBJ2-3; d_call: TRBD2; cdr3_nt: TGTGCCAGCAGTTCCGGGACTAGCGGCAGCACAGATACGCAGTATTTT; cdr3_aa: CASSSGTSGSTDTQYF
clone_size: -; v_call: TRBV28; j_call: TRBJ1-4; d_call: -; cdr3_nt: TGTGCCAGCAGTAAATTCCGGGACCTTAATGAAAAACTGTTTTTT; cdr3_aa: CASSKFRDLNEKLFF
clone_size: -; v_call: TRBV6-1; j_call: TRBJ2-1; d_call: -; cdr3_nt: TGTGCCAGCAGTGAAGCGGGTCCCTACAATGAGCAGTTCTTC; cdr3_aa: CASSEAGPYNEQFF
clone_size: -; v_call: TRBV28; j_call: TRBJ2-1; d_call: TRBD2; cdr3_nt: TGTGCCAGCGAATTAGCGGGAGCCTACAATGAGCAGTTCTTC; cdr3_aa: CASELAGAYNEQFF
clone_size: -; v_call: TRBV27; j_call: TRBJ1-2; d_call: -; cdr3_nt: TGTGCCAGCAGTCCCGAGGTGTATAACTATGGCTACACCTTC; cdr3_aa: CASSPEVYNYGYTF
clone_size: -; v_call: TRBV13; j_call: TRBJ2-7; d_call: TRBD2; cdr3_nt: TGTGCCAGCAGCCTTACTAGCGGGAAGGCCTACGAGCAGTACTTC; cdr3_aa: CASSLTSGKAYEQYF
clone_size: -; v_call: TRBV5-6; j_call: TRBJ1-2; d_call: -; cdr3_nt: TGTGCCAGCAGCTTGCTAGGAGGGGGCTACACCTTC; cdr3_aa: CASSLLGGGYTF
clone_size: -; v_call: TRBV20-1; j_call: TRBJ1-5; d_call: -; cdr3_nt: TGCAGTGCTGTTTCTGGTCAGCCCCAGCATTTT; cdr3_aa: CSAVSGQPQHF
clone_size: -; v_call: TRBV27; j_call: TRBJ2-5; d_call: -; cdr3_nt: TGTGCCAGCAGTTTATCTGACCCGGGCCCCCTGGTTGCCCAGTACTTC; cdr3_aa: CASSLSDPGPLVAQYF
clone_size: -; v_call: TRBV10-3; j_call: TRBJ2-7; d_call: TRBD2; cdr3_nt: TGTGCCATATCGGGACTAGCGGGAGGGCCTAGCGACGAGCAGTACTTC; cdr3_aa: CAISGLAGGPSDEQYF
clone_size: -; v_call: TRBV28; j_call: TRBJ2-3; d_call: -; cdr3_nt: TGTGCCAGCAGTTCGGGTACGCAGTATTTT; cdr3_aa: CASSSGTQYF
clone_size: -; v_call: TRBV10-2; j_call: TRBJ2-1; d_call: TRBD2; cdr3_nt: TGCGCCAGCAGTGACGGGACTACGTCCTACAATGAGCAGTTCTTC; cdr3_aa: CASSDGTTSYNEQFF
clone_size: few; v_call: TRBV13; j_call: TRBJ1-1; d_call: TRBD1; cdr3_nt: TGTGCCAGCACCTTCGGGACAGAGAACACTGAAGCTTTCTTT; cdr3_aa: CASTFGTENTEAFF
clone_size: once; v_call: TRBV5-1; j_call: TRBJ2-5; d_call: -; cdr3_nt: TGCGCCAGCAGCTTGTCCGGTAAAGCCCAAGAGACCCAGTACTTC; cdr3_aa: CASSLSGKAQETQYF
clone_size: -; v_call: TRBV9; j_call: TRBJ2-5; d_call: -; cdr3_nt: TGTGCCAGCAGCGGGGAAGCGGCGGGAGAGACCCAGTACTTC; cdr3_aa: CASSGEAAGETQYF
clone_size: -; v_call: TRBV5-4; j_call: TRBJ2-3; d_call: TRBD2; cdr3_nt: TGTGCCAGCAGCCCCGATTTTAGCGGGAGTGAAGCAGATACGCAGTATTTT; cdr3_aa: CASSPDFSGSEADTQYF
clone_size: few; v_call: TRBV11-2; j_call: TRBJ2-7; d_call: TRBD1; cdr3_nt: TGTGCCAGCAGCCATTCGACCGTTCTACAGGGGTCCTCCTACGAGCAGTACTTC; cdr3_aa: CASSHSTVLQGSSYEQYF
clone_size: -; v_call: TRBV19; j_call: TRBJ2-7; d_call: -; cdr3_nt: TGTGCCAGTAGCCCCGGGCAGGGGCGAGGCTACGAGCAGTACTTC; cdr3_aa: CASSPGQGRGYEQYF
clone_size: once; v_call: TRBV11-2; j_call: TRBJ2-3; d_call: TRBD2; cdr3_nt: TGTGCCAGCAGCTTAGGAGCGGGAGTGGGGACAGATACGCAGTATTTT; cdr3_aa: CASSLGAGVGTDTQYF
clone_size: -; v_call: TRBV7-2; j_call: TRBJ2-2; d_call: TRBD1; cdr3_nt: TGTGCCAGCAGCCCTAGACGGGACAGCACACCTTGGAACACCGGGGAGCTGTTTTTT; cdr3_aa: CASSPRRDSTPWNTGELFF
clone_size: -; v_call: TRBV9; j_call: TRBJ1-1; d_call: TRBD1; cdr3_nt: TGTGCCAGCAGCGGATTAACAGGGGCCCACACTGAAGCTTTCTTT; cdr3_aa: CASSGLTGAHTEAFF
clone_size: -; v_call: TRBV11-2; j_call: TRBJ1-6; d_call: TRBD1; cdr3_nt: TGTGCCAGCAGCGAGACAGGGCCCGGGTCACCCCTCCACTTT; cdr3_aa: CASSETGPGSPLHF
clone_size: -; v_call: TRBV7-2; j_call: TRBJ2-1; d_call: -; cdr3_nt: TGTGCCAGCAGCATAGGGCTGGGATATGAGCAGTTCTTC; cdr3_aa: CASSIGLGYEQFF
clone_size: -; v_call: TRBV7-2; j_call: TRBJ2-1; d_call: TRBD2; cdr3_nt: TGTGCCAGCAGCTTACGTCTAGCGGACGAGGGGTACAATGAGCAGTTCTTC; cdr3_aa: CASSLRLADEGYNEQFF
clone_size: -; v_call: TRBV21-1; j_call: TRBJ2-3; d_call: -; cdr3_nt: TGTGCCAGCAGCACCAAGGGACTAGCGGGATCAGATACGCAGTATTTT; cdr3_aa: CASSTKGLAGSDTQYF
clone_size: -; v_call: TRBV4-1; j_call: TRBJ2-7; d_call: TRBD2; cdr3_nt: TGCGCCAGCAGCCAACTGCGGGAGGGAAATGACGAGCAGTACTTC; cdr3_aa: CASSQLREGNDEQYF
clone_size: once; v_call: TRBV28; j_call: TRBJ1-1; d_call: -; cdr3_nt: TGTGCCAGCAGCGGGGGGGGGACTGAAGCTTTCTTT; cdr3_aa: CASSGGGTEAFF
clone_size: -; v_call: TRBV4-1; j_call: TRBJ1-2; d_call: -; cdr3_nt: TGCGCCAGCAGCGACCCGGACTACTACACCTTC; cdr3_aa: CASSDPDYYTF
clone_size: -; v_call: TRBV4-1; j_call: TRBJ2-7; d_call: TRBD1; cdr3_nt: TGCGCCAGCAGCCAGGCGACAGGGGGGATAGGTTCCTACGAGCAGTACTTC; cdr3_aa: CASSQATGGIGSYEQYF
clone_size: once; v_call: TRBV28; j_call: TRBJ1-5; d_call: -; cdr3_nt: TGTGCCAGCTCCCTGGGGAGGAATCAGCCCCAGCATTTT; cdr3_aa: CASSLGRNQPQHF
clone_size: -; v_call: TRBV28; j_call: TRBJ1-2; d_call: TRBD1; cdr3_nt: TGTGCCAGCAGTTTTTCCGGGACAGGGTACTATGGCTACACCTTC; cdr3_aa: CASSFSGTGYYGYTF
clone_size: -; v_call: TRBV13; j_call: TRBJ2-1; d_call: -; cdr3_nt: TGTGCCACCCACGAGGGGAATGAGCAGTTCTTC; cdr3_aa: CATHEGNEQFF
clone_size: -; v_call: TRBV2; j_call: TRBJ2-1; d_call: TRBD2; cdr3_nt: TGTGCCAGCAGAGGACTAGCGGACATGTACAATGAGCAGTTCTTC; cdr3_aa: CASRGLADMYNEQFF
clone_size: -; v_call: TRBV29-1; j_call: TRBJ1-2; d_call: -; cdr3_nt: TGCAGCGTTGGCGCGGGGTTGGGCTATGGCTACACCTTC; cdr3_aa: CSVGAGLGYGYTF
clone_size: -; v_call: TRBV6-6; j_call: TRBJ2-7; d_call: -; cdr3_nt: TGTGCCAGCAGTCTGGAAGGCTTCTACGAGCAGTACTTC; cdr3_aa: CASSLEGFYEQYF
clone_size: -; v_call: TRBV14; j_call: TRBJ2-7; d_call: -; cdr3_nt: TGTGCCAGCAACCGGGTAGGGGCTCCCTTCTACGAGCAGTACTTC; cdr3_aa: CASNRVGAPFYEQYF
clone_size: -; v_call: TRBV28; j_call: TRBJ2-7; d_call: -; cdr3_nt: TGTGCCAGCAGTTCGGTGAGTCCTGGGCAGTACTTC; cdr3_aa: CASSSVSPGQYF
clone_size: -; v_call: TRBV7-3; j_call: TRBJ2-2; d_call: TRBD1; cdr3_nt: TGTGCCAGCAGCCCCGAGGGGGGGACAGGGGCGTTTGCGAACACCGGGGAGCTGTTTTTT; cdr3_aa: CASSPEGGTGAFANTGELFF
clone_size: once; v_call: TRBV27; j_call: TRBJ2-2; d_call: -; cdr3_nt: TGTGCCAGCAGTTTGACTAGGCACCCCGGGGAGCTGTTTTTT; cdr3_aa: CASSLTRHPGELFF
clone_size: -; v_call: TRBV28; j_call: TRBJ2-1; d_call: -; cdr3_nt: TGTGCCAGCCACCAGGCTCGGGGGTGGTACAATGAGCAGTTCTTC; cdr3_aa: CASHQARGWYNEQFF
clone_size: -; v_call: TRBV7-3; j_call: TRBJ2-7; d_call: TRBD2; cdr3_nt: TGTGCCAGCAGCCAAGGGACTAGCGGGAGGGAGCAGTACTTC; cdr3_aa: CASSQGTSGREQYF
clone_size: -; v_call: TRBV4-1; j_call: TRBJ2-7; d_call: -; cdr3_nt: TGCGCCAGCAGCCAAGAGAACGTCGTTTCCTACGAGCAGTACTTC; cdr3_aa: CASSQENVVSYEQYF
clone_size: -; v_call: TRBV27; j_call: TRBJ1-4; d_call: -; cdr3_nt: TGTGCCAGCAGCCCACAATTGTCAACAACTAATGAAAAACTGTTTTTT; cdr3_aa: CASSPQLSTTNEKLFF
clone_size: once; v_call: TRBV28; j_call: TRBJ1-5; d_call: -; cdr3_nt: TGTGCCAGCAGTTTCTCGATTACCCAGCCCCAGCATTTT; cdr3_aa: CASSFSITQPQHF
clone_size: -; v_call: TRBV4-1; j_call: TRBJ2-7; d_call: TRBD2; cdr3_nt: TGCGCCAGCAGACCAGCGGGAGGCCGGGGGGGCGAGCAGTACTTC; cdr3_aa: CASRPAGGRGGEQYF
clone_size: -; v_call: TRBV9; j_call: TRBJ2-5; d_call: -; cdr3_nt: TGTGCCAGCAGCGCCTTGAGACCGAGGGAGACCCAGTACTTC; cdr3_aa: CASSALRPRETQYF
clone_size: -; v_call: TRBV30; j_call: TRBJ2-7; d_call: TRBD2; cdr3_nt: TGTGCCTGGAGGGGACTAGCGGGAGGGGTCTACGAGCAGTACTTC; cdr3_aa: CAWRGLAGGVYEQYF